These 8 T cell receptor beta chains came from one sample sequenced in a study of blood T cell repertoires in COVID-19. Some clones are missing from TCRdb's copy, which holds only in-frame ones; the method was immunoSEQ multiplex PCR. The sample has roughly 250,000 clones; about 80% are singletons. The sequenced sample consisted of peripheral blood. The receptors stem from a person between 65 and 80 years old with COVID-19, enrolled during active disease.

This chain uses TRBV9 with TRBJ1-1; D not resolved. Germline assignment: CDR1 SGDLS and CDR2 YYNGEE. The V gene lost 2 bases and the J gene lost 4 bases, with 12 bases spanning the gap. The length of the CDR3 is 14 residues. CDR3 sequence: CASSVQGGSTEAFF. As DNA, the CDR3 is TGTGCCAGCAGCGTTCAAGGAGGGTCCACTGAAGCTTTCTTT.

The chain uses TRBV5-6 and TRBJ2-3; D might be TRBD1 (8 bases). In germline, CDR1 is SGHDT, CDR2 YYEEEE. V was cut by 4 bases and J by 1 base, with 22 bases left in between. This CDR3 has 18 amino acids. The CDR3 protein is CASSLGTTAGQGTDTQYF. The DNA for the CDR3 is TGTGCCAGCAGCCTGGGGACTACCGCGGGACAGGGCACAGATACGCAGTATTTT.

CDR3 region: CASSLGTSETYEQYF. CDR3 coding DNA: TGTGCCAGCAGCTTAGGGACTAGCGAGACCTACGAGCAGTACTTC. The V and J genes are TRBV7-6 and TRBJ2-7, with 9 nucleotides matching TRBD2. CDR3 length equals 15 residues. The germline gives CDR1 SGHVS, CDR2 FNYEAQ. With V trimmed by 1 base and J by 2 bases, 3 bases remained unmatched.

This chain uses TRBV4-2 with TRBJ2-2, with D perhaps matching TRBD2 (5 bases). Germline CDR1 LGHNA, CDR2 YNFKEQ. With 4 bases removed from V and 4 bases from J, the gap between germline ends came to 19 bases. The CDR3 length is 17 residues. CDR3 in amino acids: CASSLSPAAVSTGELFF. The CDR3 DNA is TGTGCCAGCAGCCTAAGTCCAGCGGCAGTGAGCACCGGGGAGCTGTTTTTT.

V is TRBV12-5 and J is TRBJ2-7; 7 nucleotides match TRBD1. With V trimmed by 2 bases and J by 4 bases, 5 bases remained unmatched. This CDR3 is built from 14 residues. Germline assignment: CDR1 LGHNT and CDR2 FRNRAP. The CDR3 region is CASGLPRDRYEQYF. The CDR3 nucleotides are TGTGCTAGTGGTTTGCCACGGGACAGATACGAGCAGTACTTC.

The rearrangement uses TRBV19 and TRBJ1-5; 8 bases are shared with TRBD1. Looked up from germline, CDR1 is LNHDA and CDR2 is SQIVND (reference sequence). This CDR3 has 15 amino acids. Trimming took 6 bases from V and 7 from J; bases not matched to a gene: 11. The CDR3 coding sequence is TGTGCCAGTAGGTCGACAGGGGCCAACGGGCAGCCCCAGCATTTT. Encoded protein: CASRSTGANGQPQHF.

The chain combines TRBV27 with TRBJ2-7, with 7 nucleotides matching TRBD2. V lost 3 bases, J lost 7 bases, and 15 bases stayed unmatched. Germline V gives CDR1 MNHEY, CDR2 SMNVEV (reference sequence). The CDR3 totals 16 residues. The CDR3 coding sequence is TGTGCCAGCAGTTTCCTCGGGGTAGCGGGCCTTGGGGAGCAGTACTTC. It encodes CASSFLGVAGLGEQYF.

The chain uses TRBV2 and TRBJ2-3; TRBD2 matches 9 bases. The J segment lost 9 bases and the V segment lost 8 bases, leaving 6 bases of the junction unmatched. The CDR3 spans 12 residues. From germline, CDR1 is SNHLY and CDR2 FYNNEI. The CDR3 nucleotides read TGTGCCAGCCTGGGGACTAGCCGGACGCAGTATTTT. Its translation is CASLGTSRTQYF.